This is a list of T cell receptor beta chains from one sample in a study of early T cells in non-severe SARS-CoV-2 infection. MiXCR, applied by TCRdb to the 5' RACE reads, yields one record per CDR3 protein. This table holds around 27,000 distinct CDR3 sequences, less than 10% found once. Sample: whole blood. These receptors were collected from an adult who was a healthcare worker with PCR-confirmed SARS-CoV-2 infection or an uninfected control (not recorded which). Each CDR3 is given with its conserved first and last residue. The D gene is left open where the match is weak. Not every row has a clone size; where given, it reads once, few, many or a size class.

d_call clone_size j_call v_call cdr3_aa cdr3_nt
NA many TRBJ2-2 TRBV3-2 CASSQDPGRDTGELFF TGTGCCAGCAGCCAAGATCCGGGACGAGACACCGGGGAGCTGTTTTTT
NA many TRBJ2-5 TRBV7-9 CASSRMDTTQETQYF TGTGCCAGCAGCCGGATGGACACCACACAAGAGACCCAGTACTTC
TRBD1 NA TRBJ1-2 TRBV10-1 CASSEGTAYGYTF TGCGCCAGCAGCGAAGGGACAGCCTATGGCTACACCTTC
NA few TRBJ1-3 TRBV12-3/TRBV12-4 CASSFGRISGNTIYF TGTGCCAGCAGTTTTGGCAGGATCTCTGGAAACACCATATATTTT
NA NA TRBJ2-3 TRBV7-2 CASSRQMDTQYF TGTGCCAGCAGCCGGCAAATGGATACGCAGTATTTT
NA many TRBJ2-2 TRBV4-3 CASSLQGRETGELFF TGCGCCAGCAGCCTCCAGGGTAGGGAGACCGGGGAGCTGTTTTTT
NA many TRBJ1-2 TRBV4-3 CASSHEVGYGYTF TGCGCCAGCAGCCACGAGGTCGGCTATGGCTACACCTTC
TRBD1 NA TRBJ2-5 TRBV13 CASSPGDREGTQYF TGTGCCAGCAGCCCGGGGGACAGGGAGGGGACCCAGTACTTC
TRBD1 many TRBJ2-7 TRBV12-3/TRBV12-4 CASSRTGTGDYEQYF TGTGCCAGCAGCCGTACCGGGACAGGGGACTACGAGCAGTACTTC
NA many TRBJ2-5 TRBV7-2 CASSKDWGSLETQYF TGTGCCAGCAGCAAAGACTGGGGTAGTTTAGAGACCCAGTACTTC
NA many TRBJ2-3 TRBV2 CASSDGTDLSTDTQYF TGTGCCAGCAGTGATGGGACTGACCTTAGCACAGATACGCAGTATTTT
NA many TRBJ1-4 TRBV7-7 CASSRRDNEKLFF TGTGCTAGCAGTCGCCGGGATAATGAAAAACTGTTTTTT
NA NA TRBJ1-2 TRBV9 CASSVLFNYGYTF TGTGCCAGCAGCGTCCTTTTTAACTATGGCTACACCTTC
NA many TRBJ2-7 TRBV7-2 CASSLGSFSYEQYF TGTGCCAGCAGCTTAGGCAGCTTCTCCTACGAGCAGTACTTC
NA NA TRBJ1-1 TRBV6-2/TRBV6-3 CASSYRERTEAFF TGTGCCAGCAGTTATAGGGAAAGGACTGAAGCTTTCTTT
TRBD1 NA TRBJ2-7 TRBV6-5 CASSANRGREQYF TGTGCCAGCAGCGCAAACAGGGGTCGCGAGCAGTACTTC
TRBD2 NA TRBJ2-5 TRBV29-1 CSVLKANSGSQETQYF TGCAGCGTTCTAAAGGCCAATAGCGGGAGCCAAGAGACCCAGTACTTC
NA few TRBJ1-6 TRBV5-1 CASSPGTVNSPLHF TGCGCCAGCAGCCCCGGGACGGTAAATTCACCCCTCCACTTT
TRBD1 NA TRBJ1-4 TRBV25-1 CASNRGREKLFF TGTGCCAGCAACAGGGGTCGGGAAAAACTGTTTTTT
TRBD1 many TRBJ1-6 TRBV10-3 CAISESGQENSPLHF TGTGCCATCAGTGAGTCGGGACAGGAAAATTCACCCCTCCACTTT
TRBD1 few TRBJ2-5 TRBV19 CASSIWASGTGQETQYF TGTGCCAGTAGTATATGGGCCTCGGGGACAGGACAAGAGACCCAGTACTTC
TRBD1 many TRBJ1-1 TRBV7-2 CASSLQGSGTEAFF TGTGCCAGCAGCCTACAGGGGTCTGGGACTGAAGCTTTCTTT
NA medium-sized TRBJ2-6 TRBV18 CASSPVSGANVLTF TGTGCCAGCTCACCGGTCTCTGGGGCCAACGTCCTGACTTTC
TRBD1 many TRBJ1-3 TRBV2 CASRADRVDNTIYF TGTGCCAGCAGGGCGGACAGGGTGGATAACACCATATATTTT
TRBD1 NA TRBJ2-1 TRBV19 CASSIEGTGAYDEQFF TGTGCCAGTAGTATAGAGGGGACAGGGGCTTACGATGAGCAGTTCTTC
NA many TRBJ1-5 TRBV19 CASRWTPHQPQHF TGTGCCAGTAGGTGGACACCCCATCAGCCCCAGCATTTT
NA many TRBJ2-1 TRBV30 CAWSVGRNNEQFF TGTGCCTGGAGTGTAGGCAGAAACAATGAGCAGTTCTTC
TRBD2 NA TRBJ2-7 TRBV3-1 CASTPAAGTSYEQYF TGTGCCAGCACGCCCGCAGCGGGGACCTCCTACGAGCAGTACTTC
NA many TRBJ1-6 TRBV7-2 CASSLQPQGTGSPLHF TGTGCCAGCAGCCTACAACCACAGGGAACGGGTTCACCCCTCCACTTT